This TCR beta chain stems from a study of CD8 T cells in Susac syndrome. Findings and caveats of the study: As acknowledged by the study, its TCR sequencing and HLA analysis included a relatively small number of individuals.

Trimming removed 3 bases from V and 0 bases from J; junction bases left unmatched: 4. Germline V gene data show CDR1 as PRHDT and CDR2 as FYEKMQ (reference sequence). The CDR3 length is 16 residues. As regards this clonotype: Its antigen remains unidentified.

An input of 0.5 to 1 ug of RNA was subjected to reverse transcription using random hexamers. TCRdb recomputed calls from the immunoSEQ multiplex PCR reads with MiXCR, one row per CDR3 protein. The repertoire holds around 130,000 distinct CDR3 sequences, with about 94% as singletons. FACS enriched CD8+ TEMRA cells, while bulk CD8+ and CD4+ were negatively isolated. The genes are TRBV13 and TRBJ1-4, with TRBD1 matching over 7 bases. Input material: CD4+ T cells from PBMCs. This TCR was recovered from a human donor with multiple sclerosis. The CDR3 spells CASSFNRGATNEKLFF. The CDR3 region has the DNA TGTGCCAGCAGCTTCAACAGGGGCGCAACTAATGAAAAACTGTTTTTT.